In this sample, the clone carrying this T cell receptor (beta chain) turned up a few times. TCRbeta library construction was performed incorporating unique molecular identifiers. TCRdb re-analysed the PCR reads in MiXCR, keeping a single row per CDR3 protein. In the table there are just over 200,000 distinct CDR3 sequences, about 8.4% of which are singletons. This entry is derived from a study of T-cell reconstitution after alpha-beta-depleted transplantation in children. Deletions cut 3 bases from V and 5 bases from J, with 14 bases between. CDR1 is DFQATT, CDR2 SNEGSKA, per germline (reference sequence). The CDR3 sequence is 13 residues long.

This TCR was sampled from a male patient between 2 and 10 years old who had a stem cell transplant for acute myeloid leukemia, so the T cells may come from the graft donor. The chain carries TRBV20-1 and TRBJ2-7; a possible D gene is TRBD1 (5 bases). Material: PBMCs, mostly from graft donor cells, obtained 360 days after TCRalphabeta/CD19-depleted stem cell transplant. CDR3 protein: CSASNRWGDEQYF. CDR3 DNA: TGCAGTGCTAGCAACAGATGGGGCGACGAGCAGTACTTC.